Following are 5 T cell receptor beta chains from one sample sequenced in a study of blood T cell repertoires in COVID-19. TCRdb's copy holds only in-frame clones and misses some; the assay was immunoSEQ multiplex PCR. The table lists about 190,000 clones, just under 85% of them singletons. The sample was peripheral blood. The source is a woman aged 70-85 years with active or convalescent COVID-19.

The V and J genes are TRBV28 and TRBJ2-7, with 7 bases lining up with TRBD1. V trimming: 8 bases; J trimming: 4 bases; junction bases outside the gene matches: 5. CDR1 is MDHEN, CDR2 SYDVKM, per germline. This CDR3 has 12 residues. The CDR3 here is CASSQGVYEQYF. The CDR3, as DNA: TGTGCCAGCTCCCAGGGGGTATACGAGCAGTACTTC.

The CDR3 here is CASSPKPQGAQGTEAFF. CDR3 DNA: TGCGCCAGCAGCCCGAAACCACAGGGGGCGCAGGGCACTGAAGCTTTCTTT. The V call is TRBV5-1, the J call TRBJ1-1, with 9 bases fitting TRBD1. V gave up 4 bases and J gave up 4 bases; unmatched junction bases: 14. This CDR3 has 17 amino acids. Germline V gene sequence: CDR1 SGHRS, CDR2 YFSETQ.

A remark on this clone: One junction end does not reproduce the germline sequence, and a read error may be involved. The chain recombines TRBV30 with TRBJ2-1, with 8 bases fitting TRBD2. The CDR3 is 10 residues long. The V gene's germline CDR1 is GTSNPN and CDR2 SVGIG (reference sequence). CDR3 DNA sequence: TGTGCCTGGGGGGGACTAGTTGCTCTCTTC. Translated, it gives CAWGGLVALF.

The rearrangement links TRBV7-9 to TRBJ2-1, with TRBD2 matching over 12 bases. The CDR3 length is 17 residues. V shed 5 bases, J shed 0 bases, and the junction held 5 bases outside the gene matches. The V gene's germline CDR1 is SEHNR and CDR2 FQNEAQ (reference sequence). The CDR3 loop reads CASSRSTSGSSYNEQFF. CDR3 sequence (DNA): TGTGCCAGCAGCCGCTCGACTAGCGGGAGCTCCTACAATGAGCAGTTCTTC.

The gene calls are TRBV19 and TRBJ2-7; TRBD1 matches at 11 bases. This CDR3 is 16 amino acids long. J gave up 5 bases and V 5 bases, and 11 bases lay outside the gene matches. Germline loops: CDR1 LNHDA, CDR2 SQIVND (reference sequence). CDR3 sequence: CASSPLRTGGRNEQYF. CDR3 coding DNA: TGTGCCAGTAGTCCGCTCCGGACAGGGGGCCGCAACGAGCAGTACTTC.